The source of this T cell receptor beta chain is a study of chemoradiotherapy in HPV16-positive cancers. Clones were sequenced by immunoSEQ multiplex PCR, and TCRdb holds only the in-frame ones, with some missing. The sample lists about 1,500 clones; about 82% were seen once. The V gene's germline CDR1 is SGHRS and CDR2 YFSETQ. Trimming stripped 1 base from V and 6 bases from J, with 15 bases between. This CDR3 region has 15 residues. This clone was found once. Repeated repertoire sampling spanned the course of chemoradiotherapy. The source was tumor tissue, collected from a patient who underwent chemoradiotherapy. This receptor was obtained from a human donor with HPV-associated anogenital cancer. The chain joins TRBV5-1 to TRBJ2-3; TRBD1 or TRBD2 may be the D gene (5 bases each). This CDR3 is CASSLRLLGEDTQYF. The CDR3 coding sequence is TGCGCCAGCAGCTTGCGCCTTCTAGGGGAGGATACGCAGTATTTT.